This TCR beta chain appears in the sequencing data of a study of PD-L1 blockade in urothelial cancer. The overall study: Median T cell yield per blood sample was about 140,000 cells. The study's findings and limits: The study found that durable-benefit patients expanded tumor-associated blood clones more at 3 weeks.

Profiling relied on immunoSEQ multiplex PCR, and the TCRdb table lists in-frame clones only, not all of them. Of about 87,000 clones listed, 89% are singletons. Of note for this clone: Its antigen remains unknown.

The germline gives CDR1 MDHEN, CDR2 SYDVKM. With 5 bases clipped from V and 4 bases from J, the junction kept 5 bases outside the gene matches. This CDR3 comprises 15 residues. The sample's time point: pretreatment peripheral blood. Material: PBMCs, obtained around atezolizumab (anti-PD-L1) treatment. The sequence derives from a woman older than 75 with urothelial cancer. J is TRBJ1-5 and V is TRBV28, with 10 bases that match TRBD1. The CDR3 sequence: CASSTGQGTNQPQHF. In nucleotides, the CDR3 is TGTGCCAGCAGTACGGGACAGGGGACGAATCAGCCCCAGCATTTT.